The entry below gives a single T cell receptor beta chain sequence along with its context. TCRdb's copy holds only in-frame clones and misses some; the assay was immunoSEQ multiplex PCR. Of over 250,000 clones in the sample, 75% to 90% are singletons; the top ten hold under 3%. Germline V CDR1 and CDR2: SGHTS, YDEGEE. The V and J ends lost 0 bases and 4 bases respectively, with 8 bases between them. CDR3 size: 15 residues. This sample is part of a study of blood T cell repertoires in COVID-19. The clonotype was recovered from a woman under 30 who had recovered from COVID-19. The sample comprised PBMCs or T cells enriched from blood (not recorded which). The rearrangement links TRBV5-8 to TRBJ2-6; tentatively, D is TRBD1 (6 bases). Here the CDR3 reads CASSLGDTGANVLTF. The CDR3 DNA sequence: TGTGCCAGCAGCTTGGGGGACACCGGGGCCAACGTCCTGACTTTC.